This T cell receptor (beta chain) originates from a study of blood T cell repertoires in COVID-19. Per the original methods: Estimated nucleated cell counts came from reference gene primer amplification. Some clones are missing from TCRdb's copy, which holds only in-frame ones; the method was immunoSEQ multiplex PCR. D and trimming come from the DNA, and the V and J calls and clone size come from that table. The sample carries about 240,000 clones, 87% recorded once. Trimming took off 0 bases at V and 8 bases at J, with 9 bases between the two ends. The CDR3 extends over 13 amino acids. In germline, CDR1 is WSHSY, CDR2 SAAADI.

Sample: peripheral blood. The V gene is TRBV10-2, the J gene TRBJ2-3, with D uncertain. This TCR was recovered from a man between 60 and 75 years old who had recovered from COVID-19. CDR3 nucleotide sequence: TGCGCCAGCAGTGAGTCGAATCAAGCTACGCAGTATTTT. Translation: CASSESNQATQYF.